A few counts support the clone carrying this T cell receptor (beta chain). Trimming shortened V by 1 base and J by 5 bases, and 6 bases separated the two germline ends. The CDR3 runs to 12 residues. In germline, CDR1 is GTSNPN, CDR2 SVGIG (reference sequence). The source of the sample is a study of T cells in Graves' hyperthyroidism and ophthalmopathy. It was RNA transcripts that yielded the amplified TCR beta CDR3 regions. Researchers ran a first-round RT-PCR on the TCR CDR3 using the HTBI primer set. TCRdb re-derived calls from the multiplex PCR reads in MiXCR, one entry per CDR3 protein. The sample yields approximately 490,000 distinct CDR3 sequences, about 22% seen once.

The receptor was derived from a woman in her 70s with Graves' ophthalmopathy. The gene calls are TRBV30 and TRBJ1-5; no firm D call. Sequenced sample: blood. The CDR3 reads CAWSDGYQPQHF. The CDR3 bases are TGTGCCTGGAGTGACGGATATCAGCCCCAGCATTTT. The full variable domain, rest sourced from reference TRBV30 and TRBJ1-5, is SQTIHQWPATLVQPVGSPLSLECTVEGTSNPNLYWYRQAAGRGLQLLFYSVGIGQISSEVPQNLSASRPQDRQFILSSKKLLLSDSGFYLCAWSDGYQPQHFGDGTRLSIL.